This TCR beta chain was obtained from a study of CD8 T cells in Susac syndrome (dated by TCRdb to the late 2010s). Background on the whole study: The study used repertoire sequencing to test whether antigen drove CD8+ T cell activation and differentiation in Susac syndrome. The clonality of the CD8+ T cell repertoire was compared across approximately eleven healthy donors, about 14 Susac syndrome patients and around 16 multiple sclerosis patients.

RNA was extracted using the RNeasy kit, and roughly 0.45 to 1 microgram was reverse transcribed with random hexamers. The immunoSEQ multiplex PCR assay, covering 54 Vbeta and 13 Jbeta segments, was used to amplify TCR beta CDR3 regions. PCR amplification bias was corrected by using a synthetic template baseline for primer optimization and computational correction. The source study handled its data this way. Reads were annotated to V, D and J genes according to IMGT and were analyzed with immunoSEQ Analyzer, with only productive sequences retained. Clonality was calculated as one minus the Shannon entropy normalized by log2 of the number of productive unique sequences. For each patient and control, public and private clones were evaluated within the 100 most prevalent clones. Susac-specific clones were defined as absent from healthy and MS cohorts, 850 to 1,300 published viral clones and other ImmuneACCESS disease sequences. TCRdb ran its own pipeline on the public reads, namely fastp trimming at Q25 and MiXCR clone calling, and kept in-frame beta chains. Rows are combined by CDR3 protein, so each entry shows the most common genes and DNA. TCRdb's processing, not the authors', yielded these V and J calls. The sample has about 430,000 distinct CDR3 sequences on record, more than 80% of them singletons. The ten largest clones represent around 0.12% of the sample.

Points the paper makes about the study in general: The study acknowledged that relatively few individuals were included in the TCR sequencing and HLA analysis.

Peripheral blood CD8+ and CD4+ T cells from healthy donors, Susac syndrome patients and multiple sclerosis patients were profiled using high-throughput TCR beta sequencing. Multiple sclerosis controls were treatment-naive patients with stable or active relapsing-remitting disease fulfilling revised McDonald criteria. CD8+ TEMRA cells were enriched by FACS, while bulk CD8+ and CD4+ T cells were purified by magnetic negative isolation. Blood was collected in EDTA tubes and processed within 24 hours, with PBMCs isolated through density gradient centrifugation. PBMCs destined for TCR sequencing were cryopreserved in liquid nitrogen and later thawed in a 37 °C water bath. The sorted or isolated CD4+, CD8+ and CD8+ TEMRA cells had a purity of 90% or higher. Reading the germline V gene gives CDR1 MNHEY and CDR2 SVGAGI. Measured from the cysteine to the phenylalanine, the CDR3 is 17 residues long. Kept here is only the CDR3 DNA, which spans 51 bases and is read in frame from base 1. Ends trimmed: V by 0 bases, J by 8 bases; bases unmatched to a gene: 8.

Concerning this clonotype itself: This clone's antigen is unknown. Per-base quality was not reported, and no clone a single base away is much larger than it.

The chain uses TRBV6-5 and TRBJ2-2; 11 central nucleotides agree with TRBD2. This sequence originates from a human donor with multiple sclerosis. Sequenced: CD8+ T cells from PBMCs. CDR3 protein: CASSYSSTSGSWGELFF. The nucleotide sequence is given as TGTGCCAGCAGTTACTCGAGTACTAGCGGGAGCTGGGGGGAGCTGTTTTTT.